The subject of this entry is one TCR beta chain. The sample belongs to a study of a mutant IDH1 vaccine in newly diagnosed glioma. Turning to the study itself: An approximately 62% male, approximately 38% female split and a mean age of roughly 37 years characterized treated patients. Most had both radiotherapy and temozolomide beforehand; others had only one.

Some clones are missing from TCRdb's copy, which holds only in-frame ones; the method was immunoSEQ multiplex PCR. Among approximately 92,000 clones listed, about 82% were seen once. Germline V lookup: CDR1 SGHDN, CDR2 FVKESK. This CDR3 has 16 residues. J gave up 5 bases and V 5 bases, and 12 bases lay outside the gene matches. Time point denoted: baseline, week 1 (first vaccination visit). The treatment: pre-vaccination baseline after standard-of-care therapy. Patients carried new grade 3 or 4 IDH1-mutant astrocytomas lacking nuclear ATRX. The clonotype originates from a man aged 35-49 years with glioma. Sequencing used PBMCs, obtained from a glioma patient treated with radiotherapy, temozolomide or both. The chain joins TRBV14 to TRBJ1-2; 9 positions agree with TRBD1. The CDR3 coding sequence is TGTGCCAGCAGCGGACAGGGGCCCAAGGGGCAATATGGCTACACCTTC. Its protein product is CASSGQGPKGQYGYTF.